The TCR beta chain described here comes from a study of T-cell reconstitution after alpha-beta-depleted transplantation in children. V shed 3 bases and J 5 bases; nucleotides not matched to a gene: 4. The CDR3 totals 17 residues. Germline lookup yields CDR1 MGHRA and CDR2 YSYEKL. Unique molecular identifiers were used to barcode this TCRbeta library. TCRdb redid the calling of the PCR reads with MiXCR, one entry per CDR3 protein. Among approximately 510,000 distinct CDR3 sequences listed, about 16% were seen once. The sequence came from a human donor who donated a stem cell graft to a child with acute lymphoblastic leukemia. This chain links TRBV4-1 with TRBJ2-2; 15 bases agree with TRBD2. The sample in question was PBMCs from the stem cell graft donor, obtained from the stem cell graft. The chain's CDR3 is CASSHPGLAGGTGELFF. The CDR3 DNA sequence: TGCGCCAGCAGCCACCCGGGACTAGCGGGAGGTACCGGGGAGCTGTTTTTT.